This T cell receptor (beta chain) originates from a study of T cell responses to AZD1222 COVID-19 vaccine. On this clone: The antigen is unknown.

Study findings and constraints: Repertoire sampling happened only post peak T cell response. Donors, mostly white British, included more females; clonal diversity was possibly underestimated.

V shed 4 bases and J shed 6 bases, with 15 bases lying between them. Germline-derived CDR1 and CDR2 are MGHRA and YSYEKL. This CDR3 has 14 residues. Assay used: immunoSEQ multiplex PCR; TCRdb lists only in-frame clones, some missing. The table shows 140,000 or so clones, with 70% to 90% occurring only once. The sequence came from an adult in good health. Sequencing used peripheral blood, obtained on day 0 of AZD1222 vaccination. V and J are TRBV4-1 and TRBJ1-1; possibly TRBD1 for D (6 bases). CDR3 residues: CASSPTDRQAEAFF. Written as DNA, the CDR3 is TGCGCCAGCAGCCCCACGGACAGACAGGCTGAAGCTTTCTTT.